Shown below are 21 T cell receptor beta chains from a single sample sequenced in a study of preoperative IRX-2 immunotherapy in early breast cancer (dated by TCRdb to the late 2010s). This sample's treatment or condition label indicates: preoperative locoregional IRX-2 cytokine immunotherapy. Library generation was performed with the immunoSEQ multiplex PCR assay. The table was pulled from immuneACCESS by TCRdb, which kept in-frame rearrangements only. Such tables lose some clones; where checked, under half of the loss comes from unresolved V genes, and the rest has no known cause. The sample yields some 99,000 clones; around 86% were counted once. The top ten constitute over 2% of the sample. This specimen was tumor tissue, taken after IRX-2 immunotherapy. The receptors shown here come from a human donor with breast cancer.

The chain recombines TRBV11-3 with TRBJ2-6, with 9 bases lining up with TRBD1. This CDR3 is 18 amino acids long. Germline values: CDR1 SGHNT, CDR2 YENEEA. The V and J ends lost 6 bases and 0 bases, in that order; junction bases with no gene match: 9. CDR3 amino acids: CASRATGQGSSGANVLTF. The CDR3 DNA sequence: TGTGCCAGCAGGGCAACGGGACAGGGAAGCTCTGGGGCCAACGTCCTGACTTTC.

In DNA, the CDR3 is TGTGCCAGCAGAAGGGGCGGACTGAACACTGAAGCTTTCTTT. Its protein is CASRRGGLNTEAFF. This chain links TRBV6-8 with TRBJ1-1; the D gene is possibly TRBD1 (5 bases). The V and J ends lost 6 bases and 0 bases respectively, with 11 bases between them. This CDR3 has 14 amino acids. Germline V CDR1 and CDR2: MNHGY, SAAAGT.

This chain joins TRBV7-4 and TRBJ1-6; D remains ambiguous. The length of the CDR3 is 16 residues. Germline CDR1 reads SGHVT; CDR2 reads SQSDAQ. Trimming removed 6 bases from V and 0 bases from J, with 12 bases in between. The chain's CDR3 is CASRSGWGSYNSPLHF. The CDR3, as DNA: TGTGCCAGCAGGTCTGGGTGGGGCTCCTATAATTCACCCCTCCACTTT.

This clone was picked up a small number of times. The rearrangement uses TRBV11-3 and TRBJ2-2; D unresolved. CDR1 and CDR2 (germline): SGHNT, YENEEA. There are 14 residues in the CDR3. Trimming pared 4 bases from V and 1 base from J, leaving 7 bases between. The CDR3 DNA reads TGTGCCAGCAGCTATACAGTGAACACCGGGGAGCTGTTTTTT. Amino acid sequence: CASSYTVNTGELFF.

This chain uses TRBV12-1 with TRBJ1-2. TRBV12-1 is tagged as a pseudogene. The CDR3 covers 15 residues. The CDR3 region has the DNA TGTGCCAGCAGCCTTTGTATAGGGAGTATTAGTGGCTACACCTTC. Residues: CASSLCIGSISGYTF.

CDR3 region: CASSPEGPSGTQYF. CDR3 sequence (DNA): TGTGCCAGCAGCCCTGAAGGTCCCAGCGGGACCCAGTACTTC. The chain employs TRBV6-8 and TRBJ2-5, with D perhaps TRBD2 (5 bases). The ends were cut back, 6 bases at V and 7 bases at J, with 18 bases in the middle. CDR1 MNHGY and CDR2 SAAAGT come from the germline V gene. This CDR3 has 14 residues.

The chain uses TRBV15 and TRBJ2-7; D might be TRBD2 (5 bases). The CDR3 loop spans 15 amino acids. The V gene's germline CDR1 is LNHNV and CDR2 YYDKDF (reference sequence). Trimming took 0 bases from V and 5 from J, leaving 14 bases between them. The CDR3 nucleotides read TGTGCCACCAGCAGAGATACACGATTCGGGGACGAGCAGTACTTC. Protein: CATSRDTRFGDEQYF.

This clone was seen a handful of times. This chain uses TRBV18 with TRBJ1-5; TRBD1 matches 8 bases. Germline assignment: CDR1 KGHSH and CDR2 LQKENI. The CDR3 length is 15 residues. The trim removed 2 bases at V and 3 bases at J, leaving 3 bases unmatched. CDR3 DNA sequence: TGTGCCAGCTCACCAGGACAGGGCCCCAATCAGCCCCAGCATTTT. Translation: CASSPGQGPNQPQHF.

The rearrangement joins TRBV28 to TRBJ1-2; no definite D call. The CDR3 runs to 17 residues. Germline lookup yields CDR1 MDHEN and CDR2 SYDVKM. Deletions cut 6 bases from V and 0 bases from J, with 20 bases between. The CDR3 sequence is CASSSDHGRIPNYGYTF. CDR3 sequence (DNA): TGTGCCAGCAGCTCAGACCACGGGCGGATCCCTAACTATGGCTACACCTTC.

The chain is built from TRBV30 and TRBJ1-2; D not certain. CDR3 length equals 13 residues. Germline V gene data show CDR1 as GTSNPN and CDR2 as SVGIG (reference sequence). Trimming took off 4 bases at V and 8 bases at J, with 17 bases between the two ends. CDR3 protein: CAWTFIGSAGYTF. Here the CDR3 DNA reads TGTGCCTGGACGTTTATTGGGTCTGCGGGCTACACCTTC.

This chain connects TRBV5-1 to TRBJ2-1, with D possibly being TRBD2 (6 bases). Trimming stripped 0 bases from V and 7 bases from J, with 14 bases between. Germline CDR1 reads SGHRS; CDR2 reads YFSETQ. This CDR3 is built from 15 residues. The CDR3 here is CASSLGPGVGNEQFF. CDR3 nucleotides: TGCGCCAGCAGCTTGGGCCCGGGGGTGGGGAATGAGCAGTTCTTC.

V usage is TRBV5-1 and J usage is TRBJ1-1; D is undetermined. Germline V gene lookup returns CDR1 SGHRS and CDR2 YFSETQ. V lost 3 bases, J lost 0 bases, and 9 bases lay in between. The CDR3 is made up of 14 amino acids. The CDR3: CASSYGSLNTEAFF. The CDR3 DNA is TGCGCCAGCAGCTACGGGTCTTTGAACACTGAAGCTTTCTTT. The full variable domain, rest sourced from reference TRBV5-1 and TRBJ1-1, is KAGVTQTPRYLIKTRGQQVTLSCSPISGHRSVSWYQQTPGQGLQFLFEYFSETQRNKGNFPGRFSGRQFSNSRSEMNVSTLELGDSALYLCASSYGSLNTEAFFGQGTRLTVV.

The V call is TRBV6-7, the J call TRBJ1-1; D unresolved. TRBV6-7 is designated an ORF whose function remains uncertain. This CDR3 comprises 13 residues. Between the trimmed V and J ends, which lost 1 base and 7 bases, there was a span of 10 bases. The chain's CDR3 is CASSYFEGREAFF. In DNA form, the CDR3 reads TGTGCCAGCAGTTACTTTGAGGGCCGTGAAGCTTTCTTT.

This rearrangement joins TRBV15 to TRBJ2-7; TRBD1 matches at 9 bases. The V and J ends lost 3 bases and 7 bases, in that order; junction bases with no gene match: 10. CDR1 is LNHNV, CDR2 YYDKDF, per germline (reference sequence). This CDR3 region has 15 residues. CDR3 in amino acids: CATSRGGTGRTEQYF. The CDR3 nucleotides read TGTGCCACCAGCAGGGGCGGGACAGGGAGGACTGAGCAGTACTTC.

This rearrangement joins TRBV2 to TRBJ2-7; the D gene could be TRBD1 or TRBD2 (5 bases each). Between the trimmed V and J ends, which lost 7 bases and 7 bases, there was a span of 23 bases. The CDR3 is made up of 15 amino acids. CDR1 and CDR2 (germline): SNHLY, FYNNEI. The CDR3 DNA reads as TGTGCCAGCAAGCAGGGAATGTCGGCCCGCGGGGAGCAGTACTTC. Amino acid sequence: CASKQGMSARGEQYF. Using reference TRBV2 and TRBJ2-7 for the parts outside the CDR3, the full variable domain is EPEVTQTPSHQVTQMGQEVILRCVPISNHLYFYWYRQILGQKVEFLVSFYNNEISEKSEIFDDQFSVERPDGSNFTLKIRSTKLEDSAMYFCASKQGMSARGEQYFGPGTRLTVT.

This clone was observed once. Relative to the germline gene, one junction end is altered; a read error may explain this. The chain joins TRBV6-7 to TRBJ2-5; 9 bases are shared with TRBD2. TRBV6-7 is sorted into the ORF group, with uncertain function. CDR3 size: 15 residues. The CDR3 bases are TGTGCTAGCAGAGAAGCGGGAGGTCTTCAAGAGACCCAGTACTTC. Translation: CASREAGGLQETQYF.

This chain connects TRBV15 to TRBJ2-7, with D tentatively TRBD1 (5 bases). CDR1 and CDR2 (germline): LNHNV, YYDKDF (reference sequence). The CDR3 is 14 residues long. Trimming took 0 bases from V and 0 from J, leaving 6 bases between them. This CDR3 is CATSRDQGSYEQYF. The CDR3 DNA reads as TGTGCCACCAGCAGAGACCAGGGCTCCTACGAGCAGTACTTC.

The rearrangement joins TRBV19 to TRBJ2-2, with unresolved D. Per the germline V gene, CDR1 is LNHDA and CDR2 is SQIVND (reference sequence). The CDR3 runs 15 residues. V was trimmed by 7 bases and J by 0 bases, leaving 12 bases between them. The CDR3 nucleotides are TGTGCCAGTAAAACATTTATTGCGAACACCGGGGAGCTGTTTTTT. Its translation: CASKTFIANTGELFF.

This chain connects TRBV22-1 to TRBJ2-4; the D call of TRBD1 is as the table states it, not checked on the DNA. TRBV22-1 is described as a pseudogene. This CDR3 has 15 amino acids. As DNA, the CDR3 is TGTGCCAGCAGTTTATCCCCACAGGGTATGCACATTCAGTACTTC. This gives the protein CASSLSPQGMHIQYF.

The chain joins TRBV6-8 to TRBJ1-5; D not resolved. This CDR3 has 12 residues. V lost 8 bases and J 4 bases, leaving 9 bases between the germline ends. CDR1 is MNHGY, CDR2 SAAAGT, per germline. The DNA of the CDR3 is TGTGCCAGCCGTGACAAGAATCAGCCCCAGCATTTT. Its protein is CASRDKNQPQHF.

This clone was found a few times. The CDR3 loop is CASSSLRQGANYGYTF. The CDR3 DNA follows: TGTGCCAGCAGCTCACTTCGCCAGGGCGCTAACTATGGCTACACCTTC. The V and J genes are TRBV11-3 and TRBJ1-2; tentative D call: TRBD1 (5 bases). Germline CDR1 reads SGHNT; CDR2 reads YENEEA. Trimming removed 4 bases at V and 0 bases at J, with 15 bases between. CDR3 length: 16 amino acids.